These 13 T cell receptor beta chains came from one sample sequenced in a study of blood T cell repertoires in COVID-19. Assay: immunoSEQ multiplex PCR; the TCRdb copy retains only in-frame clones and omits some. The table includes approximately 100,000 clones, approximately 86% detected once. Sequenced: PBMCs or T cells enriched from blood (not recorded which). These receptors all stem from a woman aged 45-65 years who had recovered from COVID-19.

The DNA for the CDR3 is TGTGCCAGTAGTATTGGGTCGGTCCGGGCTGAAGCTTTCTTT. Residues: CASSIGSVRAEAFF. The V call is TRBV19, the J call TRBJ1-1; D is unresolved. The V gene lost 3 bases and the J gene lost 6 bases, with 14 bases spanning the gap. In germline, CDR1 is LNHDA, CDR2 SQIVND (reference sequence). The CDR3 consists of 14 residues.

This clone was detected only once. CDR3 bases: TGTGCCAGCAGCGTCCCGGGACAAATCACAGATACGCAGTATTTT. Protein product: CASSVPGQITDTQYF. This sequence joins TRBV5-6 and TRBJ2-3; weak D call: TRBD1 (6 bases). This CDR3 comprises 15 residues. Per germline, CDR1 SGHDT and CDR2 YYEEEE. The ends were cut back, 4 bases at V and 2 bases at J, with 14 bases in the middle. The entire variable domain, with the rest obtained from reference TRBV5-6 and TRBJ2-3, is as follows: DAGVTQSPTHLIKTRGQQVTLRCSPKSGHDTVSWYQQALGQGPQFIFQYYEEEERQRGNFPDRFSGHQFPNYSSELNVNALLLGDSALYLCASSVPGQITDTQYFGPGTRLTVL.

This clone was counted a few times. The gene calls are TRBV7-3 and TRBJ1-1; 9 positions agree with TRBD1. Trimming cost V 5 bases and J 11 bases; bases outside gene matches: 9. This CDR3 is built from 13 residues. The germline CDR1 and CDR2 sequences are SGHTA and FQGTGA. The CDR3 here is CASSVTGGSGAFF. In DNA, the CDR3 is TGTGCCAGCAGCGTTACAGGGGGCTCGGGGGCTTTCTTT.

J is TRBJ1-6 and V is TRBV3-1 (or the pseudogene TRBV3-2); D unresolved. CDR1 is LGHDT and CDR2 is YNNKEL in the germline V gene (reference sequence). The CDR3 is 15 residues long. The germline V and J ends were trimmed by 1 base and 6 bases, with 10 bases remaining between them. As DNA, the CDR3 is TGTGCCAGCAGCCAAGGTGGGCCGACTAATTCACCCCTCCACTTT. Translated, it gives CASSQGGPTNSPLHF.

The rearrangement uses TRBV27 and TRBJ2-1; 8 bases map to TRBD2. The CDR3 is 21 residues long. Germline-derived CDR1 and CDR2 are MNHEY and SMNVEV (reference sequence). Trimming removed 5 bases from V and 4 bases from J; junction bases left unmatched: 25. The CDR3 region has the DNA TGTGCCAGCAGTACGATCGTGGGGCAGCGCGTTTTAGCGGGGCCTTACAATGAGCAGTTCTTC. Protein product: CASSTIVGQRVLAGPYNEQFF.

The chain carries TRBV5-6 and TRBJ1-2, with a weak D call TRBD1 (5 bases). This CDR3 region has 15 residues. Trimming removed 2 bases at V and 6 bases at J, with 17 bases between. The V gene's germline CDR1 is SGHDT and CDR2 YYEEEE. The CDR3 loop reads CASSFDPRGVHGYTF. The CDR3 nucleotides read TGTGCCAGCAGCTTTGACCCCCGGGGGGTTCATGGCTACACCTTC.

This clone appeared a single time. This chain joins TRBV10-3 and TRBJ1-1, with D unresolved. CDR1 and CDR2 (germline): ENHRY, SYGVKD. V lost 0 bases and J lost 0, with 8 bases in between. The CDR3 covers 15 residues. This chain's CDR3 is CAISESARLNTEAFF. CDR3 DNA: TGTGCCATCAGTGAGTCTGCTAGGCTGAACACTGAAGCTTTCTTT.

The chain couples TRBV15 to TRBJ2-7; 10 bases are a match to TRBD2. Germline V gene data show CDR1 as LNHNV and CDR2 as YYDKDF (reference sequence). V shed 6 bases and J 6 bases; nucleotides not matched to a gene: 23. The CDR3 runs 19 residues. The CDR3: CATSDPTLAGGTAFSEQYF. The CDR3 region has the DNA TGTGCCACCAGTGACCCGACCTTAGCGGGAGGAACCGCATTTAGCGAGCAGTACTTC.

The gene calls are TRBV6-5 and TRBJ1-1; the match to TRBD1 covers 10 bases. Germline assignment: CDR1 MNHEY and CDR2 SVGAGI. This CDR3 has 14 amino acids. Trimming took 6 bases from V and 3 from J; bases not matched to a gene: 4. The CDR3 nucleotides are TGTGCCAGCAGCGAGGGACAGGGGCACACTGAAGCTTTCTTT. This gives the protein CASSEGQGHTEAFF.

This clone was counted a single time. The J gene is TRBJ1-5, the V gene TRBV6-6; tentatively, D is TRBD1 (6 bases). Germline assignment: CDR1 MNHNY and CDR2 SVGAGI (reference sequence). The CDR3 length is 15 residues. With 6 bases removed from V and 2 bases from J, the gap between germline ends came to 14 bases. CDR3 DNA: TGTGCCAGCAGCAGGACAGCGCCGGGCAATCAGCCCCAGCATTTT. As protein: CASSRTAPGNQPQHF.

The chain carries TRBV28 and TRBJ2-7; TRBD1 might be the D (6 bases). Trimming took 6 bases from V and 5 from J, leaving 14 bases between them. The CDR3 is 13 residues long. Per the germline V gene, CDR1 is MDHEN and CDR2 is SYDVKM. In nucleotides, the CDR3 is TGTGCCAGCAGCTTCAGGGGATCGAACGAGCAGTACTTC. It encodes CASSFRGSNEQYF.

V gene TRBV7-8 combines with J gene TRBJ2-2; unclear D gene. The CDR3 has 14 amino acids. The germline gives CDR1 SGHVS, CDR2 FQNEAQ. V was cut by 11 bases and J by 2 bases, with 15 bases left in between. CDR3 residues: CAGRKLVNTGELFF. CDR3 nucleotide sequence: TGTGCCGGCCGTAAGCTAGTCAACACCGGGGAGCTGTTTTTT. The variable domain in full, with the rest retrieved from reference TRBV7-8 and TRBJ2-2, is GAGVSQSPRYKVAKRGQDVALRCDPISGHVSLFWYQQALGQGPEFLTYFQNEAQLDKSGLPSDRFFAERPEGSVSTLKIQRTQQEDSAVYLCAGRKLVNTGELFFGEGSRLTVL.

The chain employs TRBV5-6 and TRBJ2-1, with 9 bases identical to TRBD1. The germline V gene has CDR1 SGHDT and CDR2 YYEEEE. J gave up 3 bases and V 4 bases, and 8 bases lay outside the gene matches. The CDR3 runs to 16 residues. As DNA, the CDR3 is TGTGCCAGCAGCGCGTCGCCGGGACAGGGCTACAATGAGCAGTTCTTC. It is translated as CASSASPGQGYNEQFF.